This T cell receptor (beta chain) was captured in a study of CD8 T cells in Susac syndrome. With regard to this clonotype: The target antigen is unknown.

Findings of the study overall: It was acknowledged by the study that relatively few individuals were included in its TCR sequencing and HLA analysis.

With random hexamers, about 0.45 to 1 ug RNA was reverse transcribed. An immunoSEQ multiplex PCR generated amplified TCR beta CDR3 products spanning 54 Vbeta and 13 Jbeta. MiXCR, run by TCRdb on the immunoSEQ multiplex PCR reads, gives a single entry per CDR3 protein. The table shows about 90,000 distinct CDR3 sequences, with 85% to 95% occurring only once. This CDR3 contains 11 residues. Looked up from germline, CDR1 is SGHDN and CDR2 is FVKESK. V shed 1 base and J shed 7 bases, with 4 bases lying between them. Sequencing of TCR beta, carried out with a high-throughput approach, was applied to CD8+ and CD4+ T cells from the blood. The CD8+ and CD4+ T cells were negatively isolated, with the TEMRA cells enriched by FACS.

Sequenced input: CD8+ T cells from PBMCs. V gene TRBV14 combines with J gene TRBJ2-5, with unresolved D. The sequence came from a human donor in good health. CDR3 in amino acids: CASSQGGTQYF. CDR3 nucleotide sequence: TGTGCCAGCAGCCAAGGAGGGACCCAGTACTTC.